Listed here are 30 T cell receptor beta chains from one sample, sequenced in a study of blood T cell repertoires in COVID-19. TCRdb's table, derived via immunoSEQ multiplex PCR, lists solely in-frame clones and lacks some. This sample has around 68,000 clones, with approximately 79% found just once. The sequenced material came from peripheral blood. Receptor source: a woman aged 45-65 years with acute or convalescent COVID-19.

This clone was seen at least ten times. This chain joins TRBV2 and TRBJ1-1, with 7 bases fitting TRBD1. Unmatched junction bases numbered 6, after V lost 4 bases and J lost 4 bases. This CDR3 has 14 amino acids. CDR1 is SNHLY and CDR2 is FYNNEI in the germline V gene. CDR3 amino acids: CASSGSQGSTEAFF. CDR3 DNA sequence: TGTGCCAGCAGTGGTTCACAGGGGTCCACTGAAGCTTTCTTT.

The chain recombines TRBV29-1 with TRBJ2-1; D may be TRBD1 (6 bases). The V end was cut by 7 bases, the J end by 8 bases, with 12 bases between. Germline CDR1 is SQVTM and CDR2 is ANQGSEA. The CDR3 has 11 amino acids. The CDR3 reads CSGGQYYEQFF. CDR3 bases: TGCAGCGGCGGACAGTACTATGAGCAGTTCTTC.

The V call is TRBV27, the J call TRBJ2-7, with 7 nucleotides matching TRBD2. The CDR3 consists of 13 residues. Germline V gene data show CDR1 as MNHEY and CDR2 as SMNVEV (reference sequence). The ends lost 6 bases at V and 2 bases at J; junction bases unmatched: 4. CDR3 sequence (DNA): TGTGCCAGCAGACAGCGGGGACCCTACGAGCAGTACTTC. Its protein product is CASRQRGPYEQYF.

The chain recombines TRBV6-5 with TRBJ1-5; 11 bases are a match to TRBD1. The CDR3 runs 15 residues. With 6 bases clipped from V and 5 bases from J, the junction kept 6 bases outside the gene matches. From germline, CDR1 is MNHEY and CDR2 SVGAGI. The DNA for the CDR3 is TGTGCCAGCAGGGGACAGGGGGGGAACTATCAGCCCCAGCATTTT. Translated: CASRGQGGNYQPQHF.

This sequence joins TRBV5-1 and TRBJ1-4; possibly TRBD1 for D (5 bases). The CDR3 is 15 amino acids. V lost 4 bases to trimming and J lost 8 bases, with 18 bases between them. Germline CDR1 is SGHRS and CDR2 is YFSETQ. This CDR3 is CASSPLSGGDEKLFF. DNA of the CDR3: TGCGCCAGCAGCCCGCTATCCGGGGGTGACGAAAAACTGTTTTTT.

On this clone: Other DNA sequences from this sample encode an identical CDR3 as well. The J gene is TRBJ2-2, the V gene TRBV29-1; 10 nucleotides match TRBD2. The V segment lost 6 bases and the J segment 0 bases; nucleotides outside the gene matches: 1. The germline CDR1 and CDR2 sequences are SQVTM and ANQGSEA. There are 14 residues in the CDR3. This CDR3 is CSVGLAANTGELFF. The CDR3 DNA sequence: TGCAGCGTAGGACTAGCGGCGAACACCGGGGAGCTGTTTTTT.

This clone was seen a handful of times. The genes are TRBV2 and TRBJ1-1; maybe TRBD1 (6 bases). CDR1 is SNHLY, CDR2 FYNNEI, per germline. The CDR3 sequence is 14 residues long. The V end was cut by 8 bases, the J end by 0 bases, with 13 bases between. The chain's CDR3 is CASLITGMNTEAFF. In nucleotides, the CDR3 is TGTGCCAGCCTTATCACAGGGATGAACACTGAAGCTTTCTTT.

Note on this clone: Other DNA sequences within the sample encode an identical CDR3. The chain joins TRBV5-1 to TRBJ1-1, with TRBD1 matching 9 bases. The CDR3 contains 16 residues. The trim removed 2 bases at V and 4 bases at J, leaving 9 bases unmatched. The germline V gene has CDR1 SGHRS and CDR2 YFSETQ. The CDR3 DNA reads TGCGCCAGCAGCTTAGGTCCGGGACAGGGATCCACTGAAGCTTTCTTT. This translates into CASSLGPGQGSTEAFF.

The rearrangement uses TRBV5-1 and TRBJ1-6; TRBD1 is a possible D gene (5 bases). This CDR3 region has 16 residues. Trimming took 6 bases from V and 10 from J, leaving 23 bases between them. Germline CDR1 reads SGHRS; CDR2 reads YFSETQ. CDR3 bases: TGCGCCAGCACCCCCGGCCCGCCAGGGCAAGGCTCACCCCTCCACTTT. Residues: CASTPGPPGQGSPLHF.

The V call is TRBV27, the J call TRBJ1-1, with 12 positions matching TRBD1. This CDR3 region has 16 residues. The germline V gene encodes CDR1 MNHEY and CDR2 SMNVEV (reference sequence). V was clipped by 4 bases and J by 1 base; unmatched bases: 4. The chain's CDR3 is CASSSGTGGANTEAFF. The CDR3 region has the DNA TGTGCCAGCAGTTCCGGGACAGGGGGCGCGAACACTGAAGCTTTCTTT.

The chain carries TRBV4-2 and TRBJ2-7; D may be TRBD1 (6 bases). Between the trimmed V and J ends, which lost 1 base and 0 bases, there was a span of 13 bases. The germline gives CDR1 LGHNA, CDR2 YNFKEQ. The CDR3 runs to 16 residues. CDR3 in DNA: TGTGCCAGCAGCCAAGCGACAGGCTCTAGCTCCTACGAGCAGTACTTC. The encoded protein is CASSQATGSSSYEQYF.

V gene TRBV6-5 combines with J gene TRBJ2-5, with 8 bases identical to TRBD2. V lost 6 bases to trimming and J lost 4 bases; unmatched junction nucleotides: 7. This CDR3 spans 14 amino acids. The V gene's germline CDR1 is MNHEY and CDR2 SVGAGI. The CDR3: CASRPLLAGETQYF. CDR3 coding DNA: TGTGCCAGCAGACCACTCCTAGCGGGAGAGACCCAGTACTTC.

The chain recombines TRBV11-3 with TRBJ1-3; TRBD1 might be the D (5 bases). Germline values: CDR1 SGHNT, CDR2 YENEEA. This CDR3 is 14 amino acids long. Trimming cost V 5 bases and J 0 bases, with 8 bases left between them. CDR3 residues: CASSPGDSGNTIYF. The DNA for the CDR3 is TGTGCCAGCAGCCCGGGGGACTCTGGAAACACCATATATTTT.

The rearrangement uses TRBV6-4 and TRBJ2-2; 9 nucleotides agree with TRBD2. With V trimmed by 3 bases and J by 6 bases, 2 bases remained unmatched. Germline CDR1 and CDR2: MRHNA and SNTAGT. The CDR3 totals 14 residues. The CDR3 protein is CASSDSGGAGELFF. The CDR3 coding sequence is TGTGCCAGCAGTGATAGCGGGGGAGCCGGGGAGCTGTTTTTT.

The chain couples TRBV6-5 to TRBJ2-1; TRBD2 aligns across 7 bases. CDR1 is MNHEY, CDR2 SVGAGI, per germline. The trim removed 6 bases at V and 3 bases at J, leaving 2 bases unmatched. The CDR3 sequence is 13 residues long. The chain's CDR3 is CASRSGVYNEQFF. Here the CDR3 DNA reads TGTGCCAGCAGAAGCGGGGTCTACAATGAGCAGTTCTTC.

This sequence joins TRBV1 and TRBJ2-3; the tabulated D call, TRBD2, remains unverified against the DNA. TRBV1 is reported as a pseudogene. The CDR3 totals 14 residues. Written as DNA, the CDR3 is TGCACCAGCAGCCGACCCAGCGGCACAGATACGCAGTATTTT. This codes for CTSSRPSGTDTQYF.

This chain joins TRBV19 and TRBJ2-2, with 8 bases aligning to TRBD2. CDR1 is LNHDA, CDR2 SQIVND, per germline (reference sequence). After removal of 6 bases from V and 7 bases from J, the junction contained 10 bases not matched to a gene. The CDR3 is 15 residues long. CDR3 coding DNA: TGTGCCAGTAGGACTTTTGGCGGGGGGAACGGGGAGCTGTTTTTT. It translates to CASRTFGGGNGELFF.

This rearrangement joins TRBV28 to TRBJ2-1; D is perhaps TRBD2 (5 bases). Germline lookup yields CDR1 MDHEN and CDR2 SYDVKM. The CDR3 has 16 residues. V shed 6 bases and J shed 0 bases, with 15 bases lying between them. CDR3 bases: TGTGCCAGCAGGAGGAGCGGATTTAGCTCCTACAATGAGCAGTTCTTC. Translated, it gives CASRRSGFSSYNEQFF.

The V and J genes are TRBV6-5 and TRBJ2-4, with D possibly being TRBD2 (6 bases). This CDR3 has 13 amino acids. The V end was cut by 5 bases, the J end by 7 bases, with 12 bases between. Germline V lookup: CDR1 MNHEY, CDR2 SVGAGI. In nucleotides, the CDR3 is TGTGCCAGCAGTATGACTCGGGGGAACATTCAGTACTTC. Residues: CASSMTRGNIQYF.

The genes are TRBV3-1 (or the pseudogene TRBV3-2) and TRBJ2-3, with 9 nucleotides matching TRBD1. The CDR3 has 16 amino acids. Germline V gene data show CDR1 as LGHDT and CDR2 as YNNKEL (reference sequence). J gave up 3 bases and V 4 bases, and 8 bases lay outside the gene matches. CDR3 residues: CASSLAGTGRTDTQYF. The CDR3 bases are TGTGCCAGCAGCCTTGCCGGGACAGGGAGGACAGATACGCAGTATTTT.

The chain carries TRBV7-5 and TRBJ2-7; the table calls TRBD1, which could not be checked here. TRBV7-5 is designated a pseudogene. CDR3 size: 18 residues. CDR3 region: CARSPQGARTGSMREQYF. CDR3 DNA sequence: TGTGCCAGAAGCCCCCAGGGGGCAAGGACGGGGTCTATGAGGGAGCAGTACTTC.

V is TRBV19 and J is TRBJ2-5; 7 bases agree with TRBD1. Trimming removed 10 bases from V and 7 bases from J; junction bases left unmatched: 18. CDR1 LNHDA and CDR2 SQIVND come from the germline V gene (reference sequence). The CDR3 covers 15 residues. CDR3 in DNA: TGTGCCACTGGGATAGGGGGCCTAGCCCCGGGGACCCAGTACTTC. Translating gives CATGIGGLAPGTQYF.

The rearrangement joins TRBV6-2 or TRBV6-3 to TRBJ1-1, with D uncertain. This CDR3 is 11 amino acids long. CDR1 is MNHEY, CDR2 SVGEGT, per germline. V was pared by 0 bases and J by 9 bases, with 5 bases between. DNA for the CDR3: TGTGCCAGCAGTTACTCGACTAAAGCTTTCTTT. This encodes CASSYSTKAFF.

The V call is TRBV27, the J call TRBJ1-1; D gene ambiguous. Germline V CDR1 and CDR2: MNHEY, SMNVEV (reference sequence). Trimming took 7 bases from V and 8 from J, leaving 20 bases between them. The CDR3 is made up of 14 amino acids. Here the CDR3 reads CASKISAVRQEAFF. The CDR3 DNA reads TGTGCCAGCAAGATCAGTGCCGTTCGACAAGAAGCTTTCTTT.

The rearrangement joins TRBV19 to TRBJ1-4; 7 nucleotides match TRBD1. The CDR3 covers 14 residues. Per the germline V gene, CDR1 is LNHDA and CDR2 is SQIVND (reference sequence). J gave up 8 bases and V 7 bases, and 10 bases lay outside the gene matches. In DNA, the CDR3 is TGTGCCAGTACCAACGCAGGGGGATGGGAAAAACTGTTTTTT. This translates into CASTNAGGWEKLFF.

V gene TRBV9 combines with J gene TRBJ2-1; 12 nucleotides match TRBD2. V shed 4 bases, J shed 5 bases, and the junction held 7 bases outside the gene matches. Germline V gene sequence: CDR1 SGDLS, CDR2 YYNGEE. The CDR3 length is 16 residues. The CDR3 reads CASSSPRLAGDNEQFF. CDR3 DNA sequence: TGTGCCAGCAGCTCCCCCCGACTAGCGGGAGACAATGAGCAGTTCTTC.

This clone has just a few counts. The gene calls are TRBV11-2 and TRBJ2-7; 9 nucleotides line up with TRBD2. V trimming: 2 bases; J trimming: 1 base; junction bases outside the gene matches: 0. Germline V gene sequence: CDR1 SGHAT, CDR2 FQNNGV. The CDR3 is 14 amino acids. The CDR3 bases are TGTGCCAGCAGCTTAACTAGCGGGTCCTACGAGCAGTACTTC. It codes for CASSLTSGSYEQYF.

This clone was observed a handful of times. This chain uses TRBV27 with TRBJ1-5; D gene uncertain. Per the germline V gene, CDR1 is MNHEY and CDR2 is SMNVEV (reference sequence). The CDR3 extends over 14 amino acids. Trimming shortened V by 6 bases and J by 3 bases, and 12 bases separated the two germline ends. The CDR3 protein is CASSDLAPNQPQHF. Here the CDR3 DNA reads TGTGCCAGCAGCGACTTGGCCCCCAATCAGCCCCAGCATTTT.

Only one count was recorded for this clone. The chain combines TRBV28 with TRBJ1-4, with 7 bases matching TRBD1. V was clipped by 3 bases and J by 7 bases; unmatched bases: 8. The CDR3 contains 15 residues. The germline CDR1 and CDR2 sequences are MDHEN and SYDVKM. CDR3 coding DNA: TGTGCCAGCAGTTTGGTGGAGGGGGCGGTTGAAAAACTGTTTTTT. This encodes CASSLVEGAVEKLFF.

This clone was observed a few times. V is TRBV30 and J is TRBJ1-6, with D possibly matching TRBD1 (6 bases). This CDR3 spans 12 amino acids. Germline V lookup: CDR1 GTSNPN, CDR2 SVGIG (reference sequence). V lost 1 base, J lost 8 bases, and 6 bases lay in between. CDR3 bases: TGTGCCTGGAGTGGACAGGATTCACCCCTCCACTTT. Its translation is CAWSGQDSPLHF.